These 3 T cell receptor beta chains were all obtained from the same sample, sequenced in a study of metastatic and nonmetastatic thyroid tumors (TCRdb year 2020). Library preparation was by PCR. Sequencing was performed on an Illumina HiSeq 4000. TCRdb trimmed public reads at Q25 via fastp, called clones via MiXCR and kept in-frame beta chains. The sample includes tens of thousands of clones, with about 26% observed a single time. In total, the top ten clones hold under 13% of the sample. No treatment had been received by any patient before thyroid surgery. The specimen sequenced was blood. These receptors were obtained from a male donor with papillary thyroid cancer or a benign thyroid nodule (not recorded which). Some clones in this sample may be carry-over from other donors' samples.

There are a few counts of this clone. This rearrangement joins TRBV28 to TRBJ1-6, with 7 bases lining up with TRBD1. Germline loops: CDR1 MDHEN, CDR2 SYDVKM. CDR3 length: 15 residues. The junction had 5 bases not matched to a gene; V was cut back by 2 bases and J by 7 bases. CDR3 in DNA: TGTGCCAGCAGTTTAGAGGGCAGGGGGAATTCACCCCTCCACTTT. It specifies CASSLEGRGNSPLHF.

This clone has more than one count but fewer than ten. This chain joins TRBV19 and TRBJ2-1, with D unclear. There are 13 residues in the CDR3. The ends were cut back, 3 bases at V and 9 bases at J, with 12 bases in the middle. Germline assignment: CDR1 LNHDA and CDR2 SQIVND (reference sequence). CDR3 sequence reads: CASSMRLLAEQFF. The CDR3 DNA follows: TGTGCCAGTAGTATGCGCCTGCTGGCTGAGCAGTTCTTC.

There are many counts of this clone. In the same sample, other DNA sequences code for this CDR3. V and J are TRBV27 and TRBJ2-2; D unclear. Germline V CDR1 and CDR2: MNHEY, SMNVEV (reference sequence). V lost 4 bases and J lost 2, with 8 bases in between. This CDR3 comprises 14 residues. CDR3 sequence: CASSYLGNTGELFF. In DNA form, the CDR3 reads TGTGCCAGCAGTTATCTTGGTAACACCGGGGAGCTGTTTTTT.